This record looks at one TCR beta chain sequence and its context. Its antigen is not known. Time point of the sample: baseline, week 1 (first vaccination visit). This sample's treatment: pre-vaccination baseline after standard-of-care therapy. Each astrocytoma in the donors was new, WHO grade 3 or 4, IDH1-mutant and ATRX-lost. This sample stems from a study of a mutant IDH1 vaccine in newly diagnosed glioma. Study background: Patients under treatment included 62.5% males and approximately 38% females and had a mean age of approximately 44 years. Radiotherapy, temozolomide, or both had been given previously, and both were given to most.

V lost 3 bases to trimming and J lost 6 bases, with 14 bases between them. Germline values: CDR1 SEHNR, CDR2 FQNEAQ (reference sequence). The CDR3 spans 14 residues. The protocol was immunoSEQ multiplex PCR, while the TCRdb copy is restricted to in-frame clones and leaves out a portion. This table has tens of thousands of clones, 80% to 95% appearing once. Study observations and caveats: Variations in leading peripheral T cell clonotypes appeared to have no connection with pseudoprogression.

This clonotype was obtained from a man aged 18 to 29 with glioma. This rearrangement joins TRBV7-9 to TRBJ1-2; no definite D call. Here the sequenced sample was PBMCs, taken from a glioma patient treated with radiotherapy, temozolomide or both. This CDR3 is CASSFMTHRDGYTF. CDR3 DNA: TGTGCCAGCAGCTTCATGACCCATAGGGATGGCTACACCTTC.